The 27 T cell receptor beta chains below all came from one sample that was sequenced in a study of control samples from healthy donors and cancer patients (TCRdb year 2020). Libraries were constructed by the immunoSEQ multiplex PCR assay. The table comes from immuneACCESS by way of TCRdb, which keeps in-frame sequences with V and J called. Part of the clones is missing from these tables; in studies checked, under half for an unresolved V gene and the rest for unknown reasons. This sample comprises about 82,000 clones, 94% of them detected only once. Clones ranked in the top ten supply 4.8% of the sample. The specimen was blood. These receptors came from a young woman in good health.

As to this clone: Compared with germline, one end of the junction differs, possibly owing to a read error. The J gene is TRBJ1-1, the V gene TRBV13; 7 positions match TRBD1. CDR3 length equals 15 residues. CDR1 is PRHDT, CDR2 FYEKMQ, per germline (reference sequence). CDR3 region: CASSFLRGQVGGPVF. The CDR3 DNA reads as TGTGCCAGCAGCTTCCTCCGAGGACAGGTCGGGGGCCCGGTCTTT.

The V gene is TRBV6-5, the J gene TRBJ2-2, with D perhaps matching TRBD2 (6 bases). V gave up 9 bases and J gave up 4 bases, with 15 bases separating them. This CDR3 is 14 amino acids long. Per the germline V gene, CDR1 is MNHEY and CDR2 is SVGAGI. The CDR3 bases are TGTGCCAGTCACGGGGGAGAGGTCACCGGGGAGCTGTTTTTT. Its protein is CASHGGEVTGELFF.

The chain has TRBV27 and TRBJ2-2, with TRBD2 matching over 11 bases. CDR1 is MNHEY and CDR2 is SMNVEV in the germline V gene (reference sequence). V lost 5 bases, J lost 7 bases, and 9 bases stayed unmatched. The CDR3 spans 16 residues. In DNA form, the CDR3 reads TGTGCCAGCAGTCCCGATAGCGGGGGGGCGGTCGGGGAGCTGTTTTTT. It is translated as CASSPDSGGAVGELFF.

This clone came up once. This rearrangement joins TRBV27 to TRBJ1-2; 9 nucleotides line up with TRBD1. The CDR3 totals 15 residues. Germline-derived CDR1 and CDR2 are MNHEY and SMNVEV (reference sequence). Trimming at V came to 5 bases and at J to 4 bases, leaving 8 bases not matched to a gene. The CDR3 reads CASSTRQGGLYGYTF. In DNA, the CDR3 is TGTGCCAGCAGTACCCGACAGGGGGGTCTCTATGGCTACACCTTC.

The chain links TRBV11-2 to TRBJ2-5; the match to TRBD2 covers 9 bases. The CDR3 consists of 15 residues. The germline CDR1 and CDR2 sequences are SGHAT and FQNNGV. V trimming: 1 base; J trimming: 4 bases; junction bases outside the gene matches: 4. The CDR3 here is CASSLGTSELETQYF. CDR3 DNA: TGTGCCAGCAGCTTAGGGACTAGCGAGCTAGAGACCCAGTACTTC.

The rearrangement links TRBV12-3 or TRBV12-4 to TRBJ2-5, with TRBD1 identical over 11 bases. The CDR3 sequence is 13 residues long. J was trimmed by 9 bases and V by 8 bases; bases with no gene match: 8. In nucleotides, the CDR3 is TGTGCCAGCGAAACCGGGACAGGGGGGGCCCAGTACTTC. It specifies CASETGTGGAQYF.

The chain carries TRBV6-5 and TRBJ2-1; D may be TRBD2 (5 bases). V was pared by 5 bases and J by 7 bases, with 15 bases between. The CDR3 spans 14 residues. From germline, CDR1 is MNHEY and CDR2 SVGAGI. CDR3 amino acids: CASSRGLGRNEQFF. As DNA, the CDR3 is TGTGCCAGCAGTCGGGGATTGGGAAGGAATGAGCAGTTCTTC.

This sequence joins TRBV7-9 and TRBJ1-6; D ambiguous. Germline V gene data show CDR1 as SEHNR and CDR2 as FQNEAQ (reference sequence). The V and J ends lost 5 bases and 7 bases respectively, with 12 bases between them. The CDR3 spans 14 residues. The CDR3 loop reads CASSPSGGNSPLHF. The CDR3 DNA reads as TGTGCCAGCAGCCCGTCAGGCGGGAATTCACCCCTCCACTTT.

The chain carries TRBV5-4 and TRBJ2-5; 8 nucleotides align to TRBD1. Trimming cost V 1 base and J 5 bases; bases outside gene matches: 7. CDR3 length equals 15 residues. CDR1 SGHNT and CDR2 YYREEE come from the germline V gene (reference sequence). CDR3 coding DNA: TGTGCCAGCAGCTTGCCGGACAGGGTAGCGGAGACCCAGTACTTC. Translating gives CASSLPDRVAETQYF.

This clone is medium-sized within its sample. The CDR3 nucleotides read TGTGCCAGCAGGCGGGAGAACCGCTACGAGCAGTACTTC. This sequence encodes CASRRENRYEQYF. The chain recombines TRBV6-5 with TRBJ2-7; TRBD2 agrees at 7 bases. Trimming took 6 bases from V and 3 from J; bases not matched to a gene: 5. Germline assignment: CDR1 MNHEY and CDR2 SVGAGI. CDR3 size: 13 residues.

The rearrangement joins TRBV7-8 to TRBJ1-4; D is unresolved. V lost 2 bases, J lost 1 base, and 14 bases lay in between. The CDR3 is 17 amino acids. Germline-derived CDR1 and CDR2 are SGHVS and FQNEAQ. Here the CDR3 DNA reads TGTGCCAGCAGCTTAACCCTTAGGGTTAGAACTAATGAAAAACTGTTTTTT. It is translated as CASSLTLRVRTNEKLFF.

The rearrangement uses TRBV10-3 and TRBJ1-1; D is uncertain. V lost 3 bases to trimming and J lost 3 bases, with 11 bases between them. This CDR3 has 14 amino acids. In germline, CDR1 is ENHRY, CDR2 SYGVKD. The CDR3 loop reads CAISDTGGHTEAFF. For the CDR3, the DNA is TGTGCCATCAGTGATACGGGAGGGCACACTGAAGCTTTCTTT.

The chain recombines TRBV5-1 with TRBJ2-4; D not resolved. Germline lookup yields CDR1 SGHRS and CDR2 YFSETQ. CDR3 size: 16 residues. V lost 0 bases to trimming and J lost 0 bases, with 10 bases between them. The CDR3 protein is CASSLDGPQAKNIQYF. The CDR3 DNA follows: TGCGCCAGCAGCTTGGACGGGCCCCAAGCCAAAAACATTCAGTACTTC. The complete variable domain, with remaining parts taken from reference TRBV5-1 and TRBJ2-4, reads KAGVTQTPRYLIKTRGQQVTLSCSPISGHRSVSWYQQTPGQGLQFLFEYFSETQRNKGNFPGRFSGRQFSNSRSEMNVSTLELGDSALYLCASSLDGPQAKNIQYFGAGTRLSVL.

A single count supports this clone. At one boundary the junction diverges from the germline segment, which might be a read error. V usage is TRBV27 and J usage is TRBJ2-2; 10 bases line up with TRBD2. Germline V CDR1 and CDR2: MNHEY, SMNVEV (reference sequence). CDR3 length: 17 amino acids. The CDR3 coding sequence is TGTGCCAGCAGTTTATCGTGGCTAGCGGGAGTACACCGGGGAGCTGTTTTT. Amino acid sequence: CASSLSWLAGVHRGAVF.

J is TRBJ1-1 and V is TRBV2; D is possibly TRBD1 (6 bases). Germline lookup yields CDR1 SNHLY and CDR2 FYNNEI. The CDR3 contains 14 residues. Trimming stripped 9 bases from V and 6 bases from J, with 20 bases between. DNA of the CDR3: TGTGCCAGTCACCTACAGGGTAATGGAGCTGAAGCTTTCTTT. Translating it yields CASHLQGNGAEAFF. Variable domain in full (rest from reference TRBV2 and TRBJ1-1): EPEVTQTPSHQVTQMGQEVILRCVPISNHLYFYWYRQILGQKVEFLVSFYNNEISEKSEIFDDQFSVERPDGSNFTLKIRSTKLEDSAMYFCASHLQGNGAEAFFGQGTRLTVV.

The CDR3: CASSLGAGNEQYF. The CDR3 DNA sequence: TGTGCCAGCAGCTTAGGAGCGGGGAACGAGCAGTACTTC. The rearrangement links TRBV11-3 to TRBJ2-7; TRBD2 matches 7 bases. This CDR3 has 13 residues. After removal of 1 base from V and 5 bases from J, the junction contained 2 bases not matched to a gene. The germline V gene encodes CDR1 SGHNT and CDR2 YENEEA.

This chain joins TRBV7-9 and TRBJ1-5; no clear D. The length of the CDR3 is 14 residues. V gave up 6 bases and J gave up 2 bases, with 11 bases separating them. Germline CDR1 SEHNR, CDR2 FQNEAQ (reference sequence). CDR3 loop: CASSLDGRNQPQHF. The CDR3 DNA follows: TGTGCCAGCAGTTTGGACGGTCGCAATCAGCCCCAGCATTTT.

This chain connects TRBV5-1 to TRBJ2-3, with D possibly being TRBD2 (6 bases). From germline, CDR1 is SGHRS and CDR2 YFSETQ. V lost 4 bases, J lost 4 bases, and 22 bases lay in between. The CDR3 extends over 17 amino acids. The CDR3 spells CASSLTGRGRGADTQYF. In DNA, the CDR3 is TGCGCCAGCAGCCTAACGGGGCGGGGACGAGGGGCAGATACGCAGTATTTT.

The CDR3 protein is CASSYGLAGGSDEQYF. Written as DNA, the CDR3 is TGTGCCAGCAGCTATGGACTAGCGGGAGGATCGGACGAGCAGTACTTC. J is TRBJ2-7 and V is TRBV7-6; 14 bases fit TRBD2. The V gene end was trimmed by 4 bases and the J gene end by 5 bases; junction bases not matched to a gene: 7. Germline V CDR1 and CDR2: SGHVS, FNYEAQ. The CDR3 has 16 residues.

The gene calls are TRBV11-3 and TRBJ2-1, with TRBD2 as a possible D gene (6 bases). Germline assignment: CDR1 SGHNT and CDR2 YENEEA. The CDR3 sequence is 16 residues long. The V and J ends lost 0 bases and 0 bases respectively, with 9 bases between them. The CDR3 here is CASSLDLSGSYNEQFF. In DNA form, the CDR3 reads TGTGCCAGCAGCTTAGATCTTAGCGGCTCCTACAATGAGCAGTTCTTC.

This clone has only one observation. The J gene is TRBJ1-2, the V gene TRBV6-5; D is unclear. CDR1 is MNHEY and CDR2 is SVGAGI in the germline V gene. The CDR3 sequence is 13 residues long. V dropped 4 bases and J dropped 5 bases, with 11 bases sitting between them. CDR3 sequence: CASSSAKQYGYTF. Here the CDR3 DNA reads TGTGCCAGCAGTTCTGCCAAACAATATGGCTACACCTTC.

This chain uses TRBV7-8 with TRBJ2-1, with 12 bases aligning to TRBD1. The germline V gene has CDR1 SGHVS and CDR2 FQNEAQ. This CDR3 is 18 amino acids long. Trimming removed 5 bases from V and 6 bases from J; junction bases left unmatched: 14. The CDR3 loop reads CASSTSNLGTGGPNEQFF. In DNA, the CDR3 is TGTGCCAGCAGCACGTCAAACCTCGGGACAGGGGGCCCCAATGAGCAGTTCTTC.

This chain joins TRBV27 and TRBJ1-6; D is perhaps TRBD1 (6 bases). V was pared by 5 bases and J by 9 bases, with 14 bases between. The CDR3 runs 14 residues. The germline CDR1 and CDR2 sequences are MNHEY and SMNVEV (reference sequence). The CDR3, as DNA: TGTGCCAGCAGTGCTACAGGGTTGGGTTCACCCCTCCACTTT. Residues: CASSATGLGSPLHF.

The chain carries TRBV28 and TRBJ1-5, with D hard to call. The length of the CDR3 is 15 residues. V lost 4 bases, J lost 3 bases, and 13 bases lay in between. Looked up from germline, CDR1 is MDHEN and CDR2 is SYDVKM. CDR3 in amino acids: CASSSTDPSNQPQHF. The CDR3 DNA follows: TGTGCCAGCAGTTCTACGGACCCTTCCAATCAGCCCCAGCATTTT. Supplemented by reference TRBV28 and TRBJ1-5, the full variable domain reads DVKVTQSSRYLVKRTGEKVFLECVQDMDHENMFWYRQDPGLGLRLIYFSYDVKMKEKGDIPEGYSVSREKKERFSLILESASTNQTSMYLCASSSTDPSNQPQHFGDGTRLSIL.

The chain couples TRBV11-2 to TRBJ1-3; 12 positions match TRBD1. The CDR3 is made up of 16 amino acids. Germline V gives CDR1 SGHAT, CDR2 FQNNGV. The V segment lost 4 bases and the J segment 4 bases; nucleotides outside the gene matches: 5. The CDR3 bases are TGTGCCAGCAGCTGGGGGACAGGGGGCCGCGGAAACACCATATATTTT. It encodes CASSWGTGGRGNTIYF.

The chain joins TRBV7-9 to TRBJ1-2; 9 nucleotides line up with TRBD1. Germline V gene data show CDR1 as SEHNR and CDR2 as FQNEAQ (reference sequence). This CDR3 contains 14 residues. V trimming: 11 bases; J trimming: 7 bases; junction bases outside the gene matches: 14. The CDR3 DNA is TGTGCCGTCCCCCCGGGACAGGGAATAGGTGGCTACACCTTC. It yields the protein CAVPPGQGIGGYTF.

Comments on this clone: The same CDR3 also results from other DNA sequences found in this sample. This sequence joins TRBV7-9 and TRBJ2-3, with D hard to call. Trimming pared 1 base from V and 0 bases from J, leaving 8 bases between. This CDR3 region has 15 residues. Germline V lookup: CDR1 SEHNR, CDR2 FQNEAQ (reference sequence). The CDR3 region has the DNA TGTGCCAGCAGCTTAGGCCCGGCAAGCACAGATACGCAGTATTTT. Translated, it gives CASSLGPASTDTQYF.